This T cell receptor (beta chain) comes out of a study of shared clonotypes between healthy human individuals. Study background: Three plates each covered CD4 naive and memory; CD8 naive two, CD8 memory one.

The CDR3 contains 15 residues. Germline V gene sequence: CDR1 MNHEY, CDR2 SVGAGI. V trimming: 2 bases; J trimming: 4 bases; junction bases outside the gene matches: 4. The run depth of the assay was deep. Data came from immunoSEQ multiplex PCR; TCRdb stores just in-frame clones and leaves some out. The sample yields approximately 1.5 million clones, about 98.5% seen once. The chain has TRBV6-5 and TRBJ2-1; 8 bases match TRBD2. Sequences were obtained from naive CD4+ T cells sorted from blood. Subset noted: CD45RA+ positively selected. This receptor was taken from a man younger than 40 in good health. The CDR3 here is CASSYGTRRYNEQFF. Written as DNA, the CDR3 is TGTGCCAGCAGTTACGGGACTAGAAGGTACAATGAGCAGTTCTTC.